This TCR beta chain was profiled in a study of CD8 T cells in Susac syndrome. When the RNA was reverse transcribed, random hexamers were used with an input of roughly 0.5 to 1 ug. One entry per CDR3 protein results from TCRdb running MiXCR on the immunoSEQ multiplex PCR reads. The sample yields some 250,000 distinct CDR3 sequences, about 95% seen once. This CDR3 region has 12 residues. The V gene lost 5 bases and the J gene lost 5 bases, with 9 bases spanning the gap. The sample consisted of CD4+ T cells from PBMCs. The receptor comes from a human donor with Susac syndrome. This chain uses TRBV12-3 or TRBV12-4 with TRBJ1-1; the D gene is possibly TRBD1 (6 bases). The CDR3 is CASSHRATEAFF. CDR3 DNA sequence: TGTGCCAGCAGTCACAGGGCGACTGAAGCTTTCTTT.